This TCR beta chain was captured in a study of control samples from healthy donors and cancer patients. Germline CDR1 is LNHDA and CDR2 is SQIVND (reference sequence). J was trimmed by 4 bases and V by 5 bases; bases with no gene match: 4. The CDR3 is made up of 15 amino acids. This clone was seen once. Clones were sequenced by immunoSEQ multiplex PCR, and TCRdb holds only the in-frame ones, with some missing. The sample has fewer than 200,000 clones; roughly 95% are singletons. The sequencing input was blood. The chain links TRBV19 to TRBJ2-7, with 14 positions matching TRBD2. The sequence derives from a woman aged 30 to 39 in good health. The CDR3 DNA reads as TGTGCCAGTAGTGTCGGGACTAGCGGGAGTTACGAGCAGTACTTC. Its protein product is CASSVGTSGSYEQYF.